There are many counts of the clone carrying this T cell receptor (beta chain). Its target is unknown. The data originate from a study of blood T cells in healthy people across ages. Study-wide points: Donors of long life had a larger count of naive CD4+ cells and greater diversity than aged donors. The fall in TCR beta diversity per million T cells was roughly linear with age.

For the second PCR, which ran for about 7 to 11 cycles, a sample-barcoded 5' primer and a J-beta primer mix were used. Using its own MiXCR run on the 5' RACE reads, TCRdb lists one record per CDR3 protein. The table includes about 840,000 distinct CDR3 sequences, about 27% detected once. Total RNA amounts of at least 5.5 micrograms were extracted per sample. V was trimmed by 4 bases and J by 9 bases, leaving 24 bases between them. The V gene's germline CDR1 is SGHTA and CDR2 FQGNSA. The CDR3 extends over 16 amino acids. The same data also went into a second study, on T cells of mothers and their children.

The sequencing input was blood. This receptor was obtained from a woman in her forties in good health. This chain links TRBV7-2 with TRBJ2-5, with D perhaps TRBD2 (5 bases). CDR3 nucleotides: TGTGCCAGCAGCTCCGAACTAGATTGGGCAAGAAGGTCCCAGTACTTC. Amino acids: CASSSELDWARRSQYF.